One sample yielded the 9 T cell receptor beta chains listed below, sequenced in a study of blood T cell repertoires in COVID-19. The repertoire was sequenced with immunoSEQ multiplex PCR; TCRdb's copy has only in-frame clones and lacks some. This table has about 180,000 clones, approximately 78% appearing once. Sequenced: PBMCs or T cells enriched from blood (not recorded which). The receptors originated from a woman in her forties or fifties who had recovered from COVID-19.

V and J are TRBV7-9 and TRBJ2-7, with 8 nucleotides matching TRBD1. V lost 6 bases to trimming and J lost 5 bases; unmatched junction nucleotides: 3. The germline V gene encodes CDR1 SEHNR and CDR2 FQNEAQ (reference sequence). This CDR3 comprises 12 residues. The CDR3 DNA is TGTGCCAGCAGTTCGGGACAGGACGAGCAGTACTTC. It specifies CASSSGQDEQYF.

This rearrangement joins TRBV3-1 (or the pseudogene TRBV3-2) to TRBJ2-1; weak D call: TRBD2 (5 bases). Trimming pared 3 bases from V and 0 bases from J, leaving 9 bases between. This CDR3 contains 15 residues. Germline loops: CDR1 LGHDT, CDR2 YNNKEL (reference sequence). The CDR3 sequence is CASSHGGRSYNEQFF. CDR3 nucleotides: TGTGCCAGCAGCCACGGCGGGCGCTCCTACAATGAGCAGTTCTTC.

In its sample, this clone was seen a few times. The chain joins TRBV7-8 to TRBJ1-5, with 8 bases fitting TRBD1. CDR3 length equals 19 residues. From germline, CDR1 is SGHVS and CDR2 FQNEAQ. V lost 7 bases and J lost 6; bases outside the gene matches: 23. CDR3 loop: CASNLGAGGPTVLVQPQHF. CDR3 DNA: TGTGCCAGCAACCTAGGGGCAGGGGGCCCCACAGTTTTGGTTCAGCCCCAGCATTTT.

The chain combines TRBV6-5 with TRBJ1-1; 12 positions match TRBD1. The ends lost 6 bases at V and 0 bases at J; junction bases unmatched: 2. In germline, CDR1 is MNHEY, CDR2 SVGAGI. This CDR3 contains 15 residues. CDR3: CASRGQGAMNTEAFF. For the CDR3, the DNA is TGTGCCAGCAGGGGACAGGGGGCTATGAACACTGAAGCTTTCTTT.

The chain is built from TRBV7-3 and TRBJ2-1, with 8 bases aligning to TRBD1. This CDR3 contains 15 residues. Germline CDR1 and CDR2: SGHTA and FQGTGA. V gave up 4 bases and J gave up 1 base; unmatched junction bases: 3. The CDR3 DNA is TGTGCCAGCAGCTCCGACAGGGGATCCTACAATGAGCAGTTCTTC. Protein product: CASSSDRGSYNEQFF.

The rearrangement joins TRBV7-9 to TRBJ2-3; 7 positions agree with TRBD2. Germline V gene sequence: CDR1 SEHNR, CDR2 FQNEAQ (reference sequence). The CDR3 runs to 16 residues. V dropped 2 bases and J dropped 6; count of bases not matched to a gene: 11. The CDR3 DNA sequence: TGTGCCAGCAGCTTAAAGGTACTAGCGAGTTTGGATACGCAGTATTTT. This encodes CASSLKVLASLDTQYF.

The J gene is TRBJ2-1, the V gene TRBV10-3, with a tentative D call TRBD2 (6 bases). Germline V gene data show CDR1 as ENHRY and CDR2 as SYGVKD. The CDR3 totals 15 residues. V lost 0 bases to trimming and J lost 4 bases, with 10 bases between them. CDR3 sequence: CAISESIAEYNEQFF. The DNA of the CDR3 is TGTGCCATCAGTGAGTCTATAGCGGAGTACAATGAGCAGTTCTTC.

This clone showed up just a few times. DNA of the CDR3: TGTGCTAGTGGTTTGGAGATCGGGACTAGCGGGAGCCGGATCTCGAGCTCCTACAATGAGCAGTTCTTC. This encodes CASGLEIGTSGSRISSSYNEQFF. This chain joins TRBV12-5 and TRBJ2-1, with 14 bases aligning to TRBD2. The germline CDR1 and CDR2 sequences are LGHNT and FRNRAP. J gave up 0 bases and V 1 base, and 17 bases lay outside the gene matches. The CDR3 runs to 23 residues.

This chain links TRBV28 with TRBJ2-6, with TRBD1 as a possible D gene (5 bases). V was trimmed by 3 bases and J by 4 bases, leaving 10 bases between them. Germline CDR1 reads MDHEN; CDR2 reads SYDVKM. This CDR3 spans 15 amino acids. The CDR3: CASSFPRAGANVLTF. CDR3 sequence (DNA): TGTGCCAGCAGTTTCCCCAGGGCGGGGGCCAACGTCCTGACTTTC.